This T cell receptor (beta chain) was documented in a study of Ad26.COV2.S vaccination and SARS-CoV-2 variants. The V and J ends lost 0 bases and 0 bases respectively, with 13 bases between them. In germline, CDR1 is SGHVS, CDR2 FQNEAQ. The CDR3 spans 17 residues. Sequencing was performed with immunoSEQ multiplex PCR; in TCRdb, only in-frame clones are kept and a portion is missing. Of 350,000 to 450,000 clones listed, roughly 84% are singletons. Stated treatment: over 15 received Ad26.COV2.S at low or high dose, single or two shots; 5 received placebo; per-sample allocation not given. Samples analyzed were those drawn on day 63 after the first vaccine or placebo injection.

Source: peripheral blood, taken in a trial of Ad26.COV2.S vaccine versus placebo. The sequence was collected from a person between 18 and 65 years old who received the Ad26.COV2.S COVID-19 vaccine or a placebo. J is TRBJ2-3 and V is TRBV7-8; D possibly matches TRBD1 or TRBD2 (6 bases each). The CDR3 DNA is TGTGCCAGCAGCTTAGCGGTCTTAGGGGGGAGCACAGATACGCAGTATTTT. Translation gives CASSLAVLGGSTDTQYF. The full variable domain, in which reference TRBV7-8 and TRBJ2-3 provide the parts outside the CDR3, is GAGVSQSPRYKVAKRGQDVALRCDPISGHVSLFWYQQALGQGPEFLTYFQNEAQLDKSGLPSDRFFAERPEGSVSTLKIQRTQQEDSAVYLCASSLAVLGGSTDTQYFGPGTRLTVL.